The rows below give T cell receptor beta chains drawn from one sample of a study of OX40 agonist ivuxolimab in advanced cancers. Clones were sequenced by immunoSEQ multiplex PCR, and TCRdb holds only the in-frame ones, with some missing. This sample carries around 70,000 clones, roughly 92% of them seen once, and the ten largest clones take over 6%. This specimen consisted of CD4+ or CD8+ T cells sorted from blood, obtained in a trial of the OX40 agonist ivuxolimab. The receptor set was obtained from an adult with an advanced solid tumor such as melanoma, head and neck, liver or kidney cancer. The CDR3 runs from the conserved cysteine through the conserved F or W. Each record gives: clone size, V gene, J gene, D gene, CDR3 DNA, CDR3 protein. The D gene is left open where the match is weak. Where a row states a size, it is once, few, many or the class of an expanded clone; other rows omit it.

>few|TRBV19|TRBJ1-1|TRBD1
TGTGCCAGTAGTATTCAGGGGGTCACTGAAGCTTTCTTT
CASSIQGVTEAFF
>NA|TRBV6-5|TRBJ1-6|NA
TGTGCCAGCAGTTACGTAGGGGGAAATTCACCCCTCCACTTT
CASSYVGGNSPLHF
>NA|TRBV2|TRBJ1-1|NA
TGTGCCAGCACCCGGGACACCGACACTGAAGCTTTCTTT
CASTRDTDTEAFF
>NA|TRBV4-1|TRBJ2-7|TRBD1
TGCGCCAGCAGCCAAGTTGGGACAGGGGGCTACGAGCAGTACTTC
CASSQVGTGGYEQYF
>once|TRBV9|TRBJ2-1|TRBD2
TGTGCCAGCACCCATAGCGGGGACCGTGGTGAGCAGTTCTTC
CASTHSGDRGEQFF
>NA|TRBV15|TRBJ1-3|NA
TGTGCCACCAGCAGAGATCAGGGCCTGAACACCATATATTTT
CATSRDQGLNTIYF
>NA|TRBV29-1|TRBJ2-3|NA
TGCAGCGTTGAAGATAGGTTAGAGATACCCACAGATACGCAGTATTTT
CSVEDRLEIPTDTQYF
>NA|TRBV7-9|TRBJ1-5|NA
TGTGCCAGCAGCCGGACGGACAGTAGCAATCAGCCCCAGCATTTT
CASSRTDSSNQPQHF
>NA|TRBV13|TRBJ2-1|NA
TGTGCCAGCAGCTTAGGTATGGGGGGGCCAATTAATGAGCAGTTCTTC
CASSLGMGGPINEQFF
>NA|TRBV30|TRBJ2-3|NA
TGTGCCTGGAATCGGGGGGCACGGGATACGCAGTATTTT
CAWNRGARDTQYF
>NA|TRBV4-1|TRBJ1-1|NA
TGCGCCAGCAGCCACCTCGGGGGCAGGGACACTGAAGCTTTCTTT
CASSHLGGRDTEAFF
>NA|TRBV6-5|TRBJ1-1|NA
TGTGCCAGCAGTGAACACCGGATCACTGAAGCTTTCTTT
CASSEHRITEAFF
>NA|TRBV2|TRBJ1-5|TRBD1
TGTGCCAGCAGTGGTGGACAGGGGTTGCATCAGCCCCAGCATTTT
CASSGGQGLHQPQHF
>NA|TRBV15|TRBJ1-4|NA
TGTGCCACCAGCGGGTCCGGGGCAACTAATGAAAAACTGTTTTTT
CATSGSGATNEKLFF
>once|TRBV9|TRBJ2-5|NA
TGTGCCAGCAGCGTAGGGACAGCCCTCCAAGAGACCCAGTACTTC
CASSVGTALQETQYF
>once|TRBV10-3|TRBJ2-7|TRBD2
TGTGCCACCGGGGTCCCGGGGGGGCTTTACGAGCAGTACTTC
CATGVPGGLYEQYF